The 28 T cell receptor beta chains presented below share a single source sample, sequenced in a study of shared T cell receptors in the human thymus. Assay used: immunoSEQ multiplex PCR; TCRdb lists only in-frame clones, some missing. Found here are 700,000 or so clones, approximately 85% of them singletons; the top ten hold about 0.011%. This sample also appeared in a second study, on human thymus T cells.

Material: thymocytes. Receptor source: a girl under three years old with a congenital heart defect.

The chain links TRBV7-2 to TRBJ2-5, with 7 bases lining up with TRBD1. CDR3 size: 15 residues. V was clipped by 5 bases and J by 2 bases; unmatched bases: 8. Looked up from germline, CDR1 is SGHTA and CDR2 is FQGNSA. CDR3 amino acids: CASSTRQGRQETQYF. CDR3 bases: TGTGCCAGCAGCACCCGACAGGGTCGGCAAGAGACCCAGTACTTC.

This clone showed up just once. The chain uses TRBV28 and TRBJ1-2; D is perhaps TRBD1 (6 bases). This CDR3 is built from 13 residues. Germline CDR1 MDHEN, CDR2 SYDVKM. The V end was cut by 4 bases, the J end by 5 bases, with 11 bases between. CDR3 residues: CASSWTGQYGYTF. The CDR3 DNA is TGTGCCAGCAGTTGGACCGGACAGTATGGCTACACCTTC.

In regard to this clone: The same CDR3 can be traced to other DNA sequences in this sample. This sequence joins TRBV5-1 and TRBJ2-7; 9 nucleotides align to TRBD1. This CDR3 has 19 residues. Germline-derived CDR1 and CDR2 are SGHRS and YFSETQ. V gave up 2 bases and J gave up 5 bases; unmatched junction bases: 20. The CDR3 sequence is CASSFTPPGQGPPGNEQYF. CDR3 in DNA: TGCGCCAGCAGCTTTACCCCACCGGGACAGGGCCCCCCTGGAAACGAGCAGTACTTC.

This clone was detected once. The J gene is TRBJ2-4, the V gene TRBV28; maybe TRBD1 (6 bases). The V end was cut by 8 bases, the J end by 0 bases, with 14 bases between. This CDR3 spans 15 amino acids. The germline CDR1 and CDR2 sequences are MDHEN and SYDVKM. The DNA for the CDR3 is TGTGCCAGCTGCACGCAGGGGTTAGCCAAAAACATTCAGTACTTC. This gives the protein CASCTQGLAKNIQYF.

The genes are TRBV4-1 and TRBJ2-1, with D possibly being TRBD2 (6 bases). The V gene's germline CDR1 is MGHRA and CDR2 YSYEKL. The CDR3 loop spans 17 amino acids. V lost 0 bases and J 7 bases, leaving 19 bases between the germline ends. The chain's CDR3 is CASSQEEVGTGKNEQFF. In DNA, the CDR3 is TGCGCCAGCAGCCAAGAAGAGGTAGGGACTGGAAAAAATGAGCAGTTCTTC.

The chain recombines TRBV11-2 with TRBJ1-2; TRBD1 might be the D (6 bases). Germline V gene lookup returns CDR1 SGHAT and CDR2 FQNNGV. The ends were cut back, 2 bases at V and 0 bases at J, with 10 bases in the middle. This CDR3 is 15 amino acids long. In nucleotides, the CDR3 is TGTGCCAGCAGCTTAACAGGGAGAGCTAACTATGGCTACACCTTC. Translating it yields CASSLTGRANYGYTF.

This chain joins TRBV2 and TRBJ2-6; D ambiguous. The CDR3 totals 16 residues. Germline V gene data show CDR1 as SNHLY and CDR2 as FYNNEI. Trimming removed 6 bases at V and 0 bases at J, with 12 bases between. CDR3 bases: TGTGCCAGCAGAACAGCTACCCGCTCTGGGGCCAACGTCCTGACTTTC. This sequence encodes CASRTATRSGANVLTF.

The gene calls are TRBV5-4 and TRBJ2-5; TRBD1 agrees at 7 bases. Trimming took 4 bases from V and 3 from J; bases not matched to a gene: 15. CDR1 is SGHNT and CDR2 is YYREEE in the germline V gene (reference sequence). This CDR3 is built from 17 residues. CDR3 nucleotide sequence: TGTGCCAGCAGCCAACACAGGGGAGTGGATCCAAAAGAGACCCAGTACTTC. Residues: CASSQHRGVDPKETQYF. Combining the CDR3 with reference TRBV5-4 and TRBJ2-5 gives the whole variable domain ETGVTQSPTHLIKTRGQQVTLRCSSQSGHNTVSWYQQALGQGPQFIFQYYREEENGRGNFPPRFSGLQFPNYSSELNVNALELDDSALYLCASSQHRGVDPKETQYFGPGTRLLVL.

The chain couples TRBV13 to TRBJ1-5, with TRBD1 matching over 11 bases. CDR3 size: 18 residues. Per the germline V gene, CDR1 is PRHDT and CDR2 is FYEKMQ (reference sequence). V gave up 2 bases and J gave up 1 base; unmatched junction bases: 7. CDR3 DNA sequence: TGTGCCAGCAGCTTAACCGGACAGGGGGCCGCGAGCAATCAGCCCCAGCATTTT. Translating gives CASSLTGQGAASNQPQHF.

The sample holds one count of this clone. The chain joins TRBV27 to TRBJ2-1, with a weak D call TRBD2 (6 bases). The CDR3 is 15 amino acids. Per germline, CDR1 MNHEY and CDR2 SMNVEV (reference sequence). Trimming left V 6 bases short and J 8 bases short, with 20 bases between. CDR3 DNA sequence: TGTGCCAGCAGGCAATCATGGGACTTAGTACATGAGCAGTTCTTC. Translated: CASRQSWDLVHEQFF.

The chain links TRBV7-2 to TRBJ2-7, with TRBD2 as a possible D gene (7 bases). The V and J ends lost 5 bases and 2 bases respectively, with 13 bases between them. The CDR3 runs to 14 residues. CDR1 is SGHTA and CDR2 is FQGNSA in the germline V gene. CDR3 DNA sequence: TGTGCCAGCAGCGCGAGGGGGAGGGCCTACGAGCAGTACTTC. This translates into CASSARGRAYEQYF.

The chain links TRBV5-1 to TRBJ1-5, with 7 nucleotides matching TRBD1. With 0 bases clipped from V and 3 bases from J, the junction kept 6 bases outside the gene matches. The CDR3 covers 16 residues. Germline CDR1 reads SGHRS; CDR2 reads YFSETQ. The CDR3 region is CASSLGTGESNQPQHF. CDR3 in DNA: TGCGCCAGCAGCTTGGGGACAGGCGAGTCCAATCAGCCCCAGCATTTT.

J is TRBJ1-5 and V is TRBV12-1; TRBD1, the D gene given by the table, was not confirmed from the DNA. TRBV12-1 is a pseudogene. CDR3 size: 19 residues. This CDR3 is CASSFGESMQGAHNQPQHF. The CDR3 DNA reads as TGTGCCAGCAGCTTTGGCGAGTCAATGCAGGGGGCCCACAATCAGCCCCAGCATTTT.

The chain employs TRBV20-1 and TRBJ1-2; D possibly corresponds to TRBD1 (6 bases). The CDR3 covers 11 residues. Germline CDR1 DFQATT, CDR2 SNEGSKA (reference sequence). Trimming shortened V by 6 bases and J by 7 bases, and 12 bases separated the two germline ends. The CDR3 region is CSAKNRVGYTF. The CDR3 bases are TGCAGTGCAAAAAACAGGGTTGGCTACACCTTC.

The genes are TRBV6-1 and TRBJ1-1; no clear D. This CDR3 has 20 amino acids. Germline assignment: CDR1 MNHNS and CDR2 SASEGT. Trimming pared 0 bases from V and 2 bases from J, leaving 25 bases between. The CDR3 spells CASSEAKAWSGGEANTEAFF. CDR3 bases: TGTGCCAGCAGTGAAGCAAAAGCGTGGTCAGGAGGAGAGGCCAACACTGAAGCTTTCTTT.

The rearrangement links TRBV7-3 to TRBJ1-2; 7 nucleotides match TRBD1. Trimming removed 4 bases from V and 2 bases from J; junction bases left unmatched: 7. The CDR3 covers 15 residues. Germline assignment: CDR1 SGHTA and CDR2 FQGTGA. This chain's CDR3 is CASSSRQGANYGYTF. The DNA for the CDR3 is TGTGCCAGCAGCTCCAGACAGGGCGCGAACTATGGCTACACCTTC.

This chain connects TRBV9 to TRBJ2-2, with 9 bases matching TRBD1. Germline trimming cut 0 bases from V and 7 bases from J; bases unmatched to any gene: 10. From germline, CDR1 is SGDLS and CDR2 YYNGEE. The CDR3 length is 17 residues. This CDR3 is CASSVAPGQGLDGELFF. The CDR3 DNA sequence: TGTGCCAGCAGCGTAGCTCCGGGACAGGGTTTAGACGGGGAGCTGTTTTTT. The full variable domain, with the rest looked up from reference TRBV9 and TRBJ2-2, is DSGVTQTPKHLITATGQRVTLRCSPRSGDLSVYWYQQSLDQGLQFLIQYYNGEERAKGNILERFSAQQFPDLHSELNLSSLELGDSALYFCASSVAPGQGLDGELFFGEGSRLTVL.

The chain couples TRBV11-2 to TRBJ2-1, with TRBD2 matching 7 bases. The CDR3 sequence is 19 residues long. The junction had 16 bases not matched to a gene; V was cut back by 5 bases and J by 0 bases. Germline V gene lookup returns CDR1 SGHAT and CDR2 FQNNGV. In DNA, the CDR3 is TGTGCCAGCAGCCCCGTAGCCCGGGACTACCCCAGCTCCTACAATGAGCAGTTCTTC. Amino acid sequence: CASSPVARDYPSSYNEQFF.

The chain is built from TRBV4-2 and TRBJ2-7, with 11 positions matching TRBD2. This CDR3 region has 16 residues. Unmatched junction bases numbered 5, after V lost 1 base and J lost 3 bases. Germline CDR1 and CDR2: LGHNA and YNFKEQ. CDR3 region: CASSQVGTSGLYEQYF. CDR3 DNA sequence: TGTGCCAGCAGCCAAGTGGGGACTAGCGGACTCTACGAGCAGTACTTC.

This sequence joins TRBV7-6 and TRBJ2-3, with TRBD2 identical over 8 bases. The CDR3 contains 16 residues. Germline V CDR1 and CDR2: SGHVS, FNYEAQ. V was pared by 5 bases and J by 6 bases, with 13 bases of the junction left unmatched. The chain's CDR3 is CASSPRVAGGPDTQYF. The CDR3 region has the DNA TGTGCCAGCAGCCCAAGGGTGGCGGGGGGCCCCGATACGCAGTATTTT.

The gene calls are TRBV11-2 and TRBJ2-7; the match to TRBD1 covers 8 bases. Germline-derived CDR1 and CDR2 are SGHAT and FQNNGV. This CDR3 has 14 amino acids. Trimming took 5 bases from V and 5 from J; bases not matched to a gene: 8. CDR3 residues: CASSQDRELHEQYF. CDR3 bases: TGTGCCAGCAGCCAGGACAGGGAGCTGCACGAGCAGTACTTC.

With respect to this clone: A read error may account for a junction end that differs from germline. This chain uses TRBV7-2 with TRBJ1-5, with unresolved D. Germline CDR1 is SGHTA and CDR2 is FQGNSA. The CDR3 is 15 residues long. The CDR3 loop reads CASSSADYSNQPQRF. The CDR3 coding sequence is TGTGCCAGCAGCTCGGCAGATTATAGCAATCAGCCCCAGCGTTTT.

There are a few counts of this clone. V is TRBV6-6 and J is TRBJ1-5; the D gene is possibly TRBD1 (5 bases). V shed 2 bases and J shed 1 base, with 6 bases lying between them. Germline lookup yields CDR1 MNHNY and CDR2 SVGAGI (reference sequence). This CDR3 comprises 14 residues. The CDR3 nucleotides are TGTGCCAGCAGTTACGGGGCGAGCAATCAGCCCCAGCATTTT. This translates into CASSYGASNQPQHF.

The chain has TRBV23-1 and TRBJ2-5, with D uncertain. TRBV23-1 is flagged as an ORF with uncertain function. V lost 3 bases and J lost 4, with 24 bases in between. The CDR3 loop spans 18 amino acids. CDR3 in amino acids: CASSHNSSFIPGGETQYF. Here the CDR3 DNA reads TGCGCCAGCAGTCATAACTCGAGCTTCATCCCTGGCGGAGAGACCCAGTACTTC.

The chain is built from TRBV6-5 and TRBJ2-2, with 9 positions matching TRBD2. The trim removed 7 bases at V and 7 bases at J, leaving 7 bases unmatched. CDR1 and CDR2 from the germline V gene are MNHEY and SVGAGI. The CDR3 is 14 residues long. CDR3 nucleotide sequence: TGTGCCAGCAACGGCGGGACTAGCAGCGGGGAGCTGTTTTTT. Protein sequence: CASNGGTSSGELFF.

The CDR3 DNA reads TGTGCCATCAGCGACGGGGGTACAAACTACAATGAGCAGTTCTTC. Translated: CAISDGGTNYNEQFF. The rearrangement joins TRBV10-3 to TRBJ2-1; a weak D match, TRBD2 (6 bases). The germline CDR1 and CDR2 sequences are ENHRY and SYGVKD. Trimming left V 6 bases short and J 3 bases short, with 15 bases between. The CDR3 is made up of 15 amino acids.

The chain carries TRBV28 and TRBJ1-4, with a weak D call TRBD1 (5 bases). This CDR3 region has 15 residues. The V gene's germline CDR1 is MDHEN and CDR2 SYDVKM. Deletions cut 3 bases from V and 8 bases from J, with 16 bases between. CDR3 protein: CASSLGSAGREKLFF. CDR3 coding DNA: TGTGCCAGCAGTTTGGGGTCGGCAGGGAGGGAAAAACTGTTTTTT.

The chain uses TRBV15 and TRBJ2-2, with D perhaps TRBD2 (5 bases). The CDR3 runs to 15 residues. V lost 2 bases and J 3 bases, leaving 10 bases between the germline ends. The germline CDR1 and CDR2 sequences are LNHNV and YYDKDF (reference sequence). CDR3 in DNA: TGTGCCACCAGCAGATTCCTGCGGGACACCGGGGAGCTGTTTTTT. Amino acid sequence: CATSRFLRDTGELFF.